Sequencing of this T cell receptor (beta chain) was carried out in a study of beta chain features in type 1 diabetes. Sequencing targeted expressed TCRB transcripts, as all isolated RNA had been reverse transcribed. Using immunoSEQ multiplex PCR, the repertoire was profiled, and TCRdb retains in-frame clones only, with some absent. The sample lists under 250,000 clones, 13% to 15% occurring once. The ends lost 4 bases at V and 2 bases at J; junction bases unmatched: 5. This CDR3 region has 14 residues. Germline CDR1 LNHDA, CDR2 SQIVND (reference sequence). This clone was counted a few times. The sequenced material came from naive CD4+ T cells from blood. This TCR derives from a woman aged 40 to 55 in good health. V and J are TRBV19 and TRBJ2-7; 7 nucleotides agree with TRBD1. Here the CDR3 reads CASSNPGTAYEQYF. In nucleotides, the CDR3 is TGTGCCAGTAGTAACCCCGGGACAGCCTACGAGCAGTACTTC.